A single T cell receptor beta chain is shown here with its context. This clonotype was counted between two and nine times. It lacks a known antigen. Base qualities are not at hand, and no much larger clone is one base apart. The data were taken from a study of regulatory T cells in long-lasting Graves disease (TCRdb year 2021). In terms of the full investigation: Newly diagnosed Graves' disease patients had taken antithyroid drugs for less than 3 months. Peripheral blood TCR sequencing and RNA sequencing compared persistent Graves' disease patients with newly diagnosed Graves' disease patients. A total of some 33 samples were covered by TCR sequencing, comprising around 13 persistent and approximately 20 newly diagnosed Graves' disease patients. The study was registered as a clinical trial and conducted in China.

The library was prepared using multiplex PCR. Sequenced using an Illumina HiSeq 4000. iRepertoire HTBI primers and Arm-PCR amplification of CDR3 regions were used to construct TCR beta libraries. Before sequencing, the PCR products underwent gel purification. Per the authors' processing: Across samples, about 63 TRBV and 15 or so TRBJ segments were identified and used for gene usage analysis of CDR3 amino acid clonotypes. COPE and FqMerger were used to merge the filtered high-quality paired reads into contigs. BLAST was used to align contigs to IMGT TRBV, TRBD and TRBJ reference genes, with CDR3 defined following IMGT. Highly expanded clones were defined as clonotypes with a frequency above 0.1%. Shannon entropy served as the measure of repertoire diversity, while the Gini coefficient captured V-J evenness. Public clonotypes were defined as clonotypes shared by more than one individual. TCRdb's own reprocessing of the public reads used fastp at Q25 and MiXCR and kept productive beta chains. Identical CDR3 proteins give one entry, which carries the most common genes and DNA. V and J calls and clone size were set by TCRdb, not the authors. A total of around 450,000 distinct CDR3 sequences appear in this sample, roughly 17% of them only once. 9% to 15% of the sample goes to the ten largest clones.

V loses 3 bases, J loses 1 base, and the germline ends lie 11 bases apart. The CDR3 runs 14 residues from the cysteine to the phenylalanine. Kept here is only the CDR3 DNA, which spans 42 bases and is read in frame from base 1. CDR1 and CDR2, looked up from the germline V gene, are SGHRS and YFSETQ. Broad study findings and their caveats: Only the TCR beta chain was sequenced and analyzed. Compared with newly diagnosed patients, persistent Graves' disease patients had lower TCR Shannon entropy and fewer highly expanded clones, which suggests clonal expansion. Patients with persistent disease shared more public clonotypes (about 2,700) than newly diagnosed patients did (around 930). TRBV28, TRBJ1-2 and TRBJ2-5 were preferentially used in persistent disease, while TRBV20-1 and TRBJ2-1 were favored in newly diagnosed disease. The study examined only peripheral blood because the primary lesion, thyroid tissue, could not be accessed. The authors acknowledged the small sample size as a limitation that may reduce accuracy.

Reading the label with the study, this specimen's time point is: newly diagnosed GD, antithyroid drugs for less than 3 months. For both TCR sequencing and RNA sequencing, RNA was extracted from PBMCs using TRIzol. The diagnosis of Graves' disease followed American Thyroid Association guidelines. Recruitment of patients was carried out at an endocrinology department in Xi'an, China. Each patient gave approximately 9 milliliters of peripheral blood, collected in an EDTA anticoagulant tube. PBMCs were isolated by Ficoll Paque Plus density gradient separation without further T cell sorting. An Agilent 2100 Bioanalyzer and agarose gel were used to check RNA quality, and a NanoDrop 2000 was used to measure RNA concentration. The sample was also linked to a second study, of T cells in Graves' hyperthyroidism and ophthalmopathy. In that second paper, the authors write: Stable Graves' hyperthyroidism was defined as the absence of progression to ophthalmopathy over 18 months of follow-up. Hyperthyroidism patients were newly diagnosed, with disease duration under 2 months, and aged 18 to 65 years. Patients with uncontrolled infections, other autoimmune diseases, pregnancy or lactation were excluded. Diagnoses were established on the basis of clinical symptoms, serum thyroxine and TRAb, thyroid ultrasound, and orbital computed tomography. The first round of RT-PCR for the TCR CDR3 was performed with the HTBI primer set and the Qiagen OneStep RT-PCR kit. Most expanded thyroid clonotypes (frequency above 0.001) were also detected in blood, a finding suggesting that blood repertoires may reflect thyroid immune responses. A 13 V-J signature model separated ophthalmopathy from stable hyperthyroidism, with approximately 87% sensitivity and about 81% specificity in cross-validation and 80%/75% in testing. In validation, progression to ophthalmopathy was predicted by the model with 70.59% sensitivity and about 72% specificity, a median of roughly six months before onset. A discovery cohort of about 95 patients, 43 with Graves' ophthalmopathy and approximately 60 with stable Graves' hyperthyroidism, was used to find distinguishing TCR V-J signatures. Whether ophthalmopathy could be predicted prospectively was tested in an independent validation cohort made up of approximately 19 hyperthyroidism patients plus 17 patients who later progressed to ophthalmopathy. The approximately 100 discovery patients were divided at random into training and test sets in a 7:3 ratio. In addition, the study compared T-cell repertoires in thyroid tissue and in blood from five or six Graves' hyperthyroidism patients. Once sampling was done, hyperthyroidism patients were given methimazole at a starting dose of 30 mg daily, whereas ophthalmopathy patients were given high-dose intravenous methylprednisolone. A second multiplex PCR round built the libraries, followed by size selection and purification. Sequencing of the libraries was done on an Illumina HiSeq2000 using paired-end 100 bp reads. SOAPnuke was used to process the raw data, removing reads that contained adapters or uncalled bases, had a mean Phred below 15, or lacked an exact match to the constant primer or identifier. High-quality paired reads were merged with COPE v1.2.5, and unique nucleotide sequences were defined as clonotypes. Clonotypes were aligned to IMGT TRBV, TRBD and TRBJ reference segments using MiTCR v1.1. Analysis was restricted to V-J combinations with a frequency above 0.0001, which covered roughly 99% of repertoires. The TCS score was defined as the ratio of F50 (clonal expansion) to E x V (chaos), calculated using BLOSUM62-based TCRdist between CDR3 peptides within each V-J. Welch's t-statistics and random forest reduced roughly 540 V-J features to roughly 13, which were used in a naive Bayes classifier (R e1071). Sample size was not statistically predetermined, and blinding of investigators to group allocation was not performed. According to the paper, TCR Vbeta CDR3 sequencing was carried out on approximately 140 peripheral blood samples, which came from under 50 ophthalmopathy, around 74 hyperthyroidism and approximately 17 progressor patients.

The receptor chain draws on TRBV5-1 and TRBJ2-7; the D gene is possibly TRBD2, with 6 bases matching. This sample comprised peripheral blood mononuclear cells (PBMCs), obtained at new diagnosis, from a patient treated with antithyroid drugs. The receptor was isolated from a man aged 40-49 years with Graves disease. Donor details come from another sample of the same person, matched by shared clones. CDR3 region: CASSWSGPSYEQYF. The sequenced DNA is TGCGCCAGCAGCTGGAGCGGGCCTTCCTACGAGCAGTACTTC.